This T cell receptor beta chain was sequenced during a study of neoadjuvant anti-PD-1 for oral cavity cancer listed by TCRdb under 2021. Some background on the complete study: Patients mostly received three to four biweekly doses of nivolumab at 3 mg/kg before curative-intent surgical resection. The parent correlative cohort had approximately twelve patients and a response rate of 33%. Under RECIST 1.1, a patient counted as a responder if showing complete response, partial response or stable disease, and as a non-responder if showing progression. Patients who did not progress were given a fourth nivolumab dose at about day 43 and had definitive surgical resection on days 50-56.

For deep sequencing, each PBMC sample was run in six replicates, with libraries mostly built from approximately 0.45 ug of input genomic DNA. TCRbeta libraries were prepared with the immunoSEQ hsTCRbeta kit according to the manufacturer's instructions. An Illumina NovaSeq 6000 S4 flow cell was used to sequence the final libraries, which had first been combined to 3 nM. The paper's data handling went like this. Raw data preprocessing and quality control were performed with the immunoSEQ Analyzer. The analysis was restricted to productive rearrangements, with each unique CDR3 amino acid sequence defining a clonotype. Repertoire clonality was estimated as the Gini-Simpson index, which was computed with the R package tcR. Student's t test was used to compare Gini indices, while Pearson correlation assessed associations with tumor size change. As stored in TCRdb, this immuneACCESS dataset retains in-frame rearrangements with V and J assigned. A fraction of the clones does not appear; measured against another copy, unresolved V genes explain less than half of the discrepancy, and the remainder lacks a known reason. V and J calls plus clone size are reproduced from that table; the DNA served to infer D and trimming. The sample profile shows around 60,000 clones; around four fifths of them were found once. The top ten constitute approximately 2.4% of the sample.

A word on this clone: This receptor's antigen is unknown. Base qualities are not recorded, but no much larger clone differs from it by a single base.

The sample's time point label, in plain terms: before neoadjuvant nivolumab. Patients were newly diagnosed with stage II-IVA oral cavity squamous cell carcinoma and had received no prior systemic or radiation treatment. The cohort consisted of patients with HPV-negative, locally advanced oral cavity squamous cell carcinoma. Peripheral blood mononuclear cells were analyzed directly and were not maintained or expanded in culture. The samples were drawn from a longitudinal correlative study tied to a single-arm phase II trial testing neoadjuvant nivolumab in oral cavity squamous cell carcinoma. Genomic DNA-based TCRbeta sequencing was performed on subject-matched pre- and post-treatment PBMCs and tumors from three responders and three non-responders. Peripheral blood mononuclear cells were drawn once before nivolumab treatment and a second time after treatment, when surgery took place. The Maxwell RSC DNA from Cells kit was used to isolate genomic DNA from PBMCs.

Paper-wide results and their limitations: After neoadjuvant nivolumab, significantly higher T cell clonality (Gini index) was found within PBMCs in non-responders than in responders. Higher pretreatment blood Treg/Th17 ratios correlated with both higher pretreatment blood TCRbeta clonality and lower post-treatment tumor TCRbeta clonality. Only a few patients per response group were included in the TCR analyses, and the authors called for validation in larger cohorts.

CDR1 MGHRA and CDR2 YSYEKL are derived from the germline V gene. Spanning cysteine to phenylalanine, the CDR3 consists of 14 amino acids. The only DNA kept is the CDR3, 42 bases in frame from the first base. After removal of 3 bases from V and 2 bases from J, the junction retains 0 bases not matched to a gene. The TCR sequence derives from a person aged 40 to 85 with oral cavity squamous cell carcinoma. The material sequenced was PBMCs, taken before nivolumab (anti-PD-1) treatment. The rearrangement combines TRBV4-1 with TRBJ1-5; TRBD1 agrees with 8 junctional bases. Here the CDR3 is given as CASSQTGGNQPQHF. The DNA reads TGCGCCAGCAGCCAGACAGGGGGCAATCAGCCCCAGCATTTT.